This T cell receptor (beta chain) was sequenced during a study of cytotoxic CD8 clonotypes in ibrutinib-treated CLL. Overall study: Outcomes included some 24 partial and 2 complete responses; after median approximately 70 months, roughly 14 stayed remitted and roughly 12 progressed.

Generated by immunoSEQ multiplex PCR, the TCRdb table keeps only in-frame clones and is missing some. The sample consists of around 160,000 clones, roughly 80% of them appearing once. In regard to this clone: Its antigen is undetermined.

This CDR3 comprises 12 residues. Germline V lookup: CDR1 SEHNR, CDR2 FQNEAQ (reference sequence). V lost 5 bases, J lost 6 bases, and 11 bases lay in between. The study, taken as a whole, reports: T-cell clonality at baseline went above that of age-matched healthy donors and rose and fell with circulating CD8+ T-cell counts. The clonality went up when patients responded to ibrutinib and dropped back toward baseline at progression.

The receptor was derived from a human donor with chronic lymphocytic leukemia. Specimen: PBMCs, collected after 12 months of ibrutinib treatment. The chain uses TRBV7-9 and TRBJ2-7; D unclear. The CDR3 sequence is CASSPRLGEQYF. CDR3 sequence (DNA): TGTGCCAGCAGCCCCCGACTGGGCGAGCAGTACTTC.